This T cell receptor (beta chain) was sequenced in a study of neurological immune-mediated disorders. Whole-study results and caveats: HTLV-1-associated myelopathy led in TCR clonal expansion, while multiple sclerosis ranked lowest, below healthy controls.

The CDR3 totals 14 residues. CDR1 is MNHEY, CDR2 SVGAGI, per germline. Trimming pared 6 bases from V and 7 bases from J, leaving 18 bases between. Sample time point: longitudinal time-point 3. Healthy controls consisted of blood bank volunteers in Maryland, USA. This clonotype came up many times. The antigen remains unidentified. The cDNA was generated through 5'RACE incorporating 10-nucleotide random UMIs. TCRdb analysed the 5' RACE reads with MiXCR anew, one entry per CDR3 protein. This table has roughly 57,000 distinct CDR3 sequences, approximately 8.4% appearing once. The chain has TRBV6-5 and TRBJ1-2; D uncertain. Sequenced sample: PBMCs. The source is a woman aged 40 to 50 in good health. CDR3 nucleotides: TGTGCCAGCAGACGAGATCAATGGGGAAGTGGCTACACCTTC. As protein: CASRRDQWGSGYTF.